This TCR beta chain was profiled in a study of beta chain features in type 1 diabetes. Study-level background: No age, gender or cell yield differences were seen between patients and healthy donors. The examined sorted cells totaled fewer than 140 million across samples.

Reverse transcribing all isolated RNA meant expressed TCRB transcripts were sequenced. Repertoires were generated with immunoSEQ multiplex PCR, while TCRdb's copy carries only in-frame clones and drops some. The sample lists over 300,000 clones, around 9% occurring once. Study-wide points: There was a moderate but significant shortening of TCRB CDR3s in all four CD4+ subsets of Type 1 diabetes patients. Among type 1 diabetes patients, VDJ junctions had fewer insertions and more deletions.

Between the trimmed V and J ends, which lost 6 bases and 0 bases, there was a span of 8 bases. The germline CDR1 and CDR2 sequences are MNHEY and SVGAGI. The CDR3 runs 13 residues. This clone was seen only a few times. Its antigen remains unidentified. Markers CD45RO/CCR7/CD25/CD127/CD95/CD27 served to sort CD4+ naive, central memory, regulatory and stem cell-like memory cells. The TCR originated in a man younger than 45 with type 1 diabetes. Sequencing input: central memory CD4+ T cells from blood. This sequence joins TRBV6-5 and TRBJ1-1; D gene uncertain. DNA for the CDR3: TGTGCCAGCAGAGGGCCCATGAACACTGAAGCTTTCTTT. Residues: CASRGPMNTEAFF.